The rows below give T cell receptor beta chains drawn from one sample of a study of OX40 agonist ivuxolimab in advanced cancers. Repertoires were generated with immunoSEQ multiplex PCR, while TCRdb's copy carries only in-frame clones and drops some. This table holds some 60,000 clones, 91% found once. The sequences come from CD4+ or CD8+ T cells sorted from blood, collected in a trial of the OX40 agonist ivuxolimab. The receptor set was obtained from an adult with an advanced solid tumor such as melanoma, head and neck, liver or kidney cancer. Each CDR3 is given with its conserved first and last residue. The D gene is left open where the match is weak. Size is omitted from some rows. Given values are once, few, many or a class for expanded clones.

- | TRBJ2-2 | TRBV21-1 | 16 | - | TGTGCCAGCAGCAAGCGGACTAGCAGGGACACCGGGGAGCTGTTTTTT | CASSKRTSRDTGELFF
TRBD1 | TRBJ1-2 | TRBV7-2 | 13 | - | TGTGCCAGCAGCTCAGGGGGGGACTATGGCTACACCTTC | CASSSGGDYGYTF
- | TRBJ2-7 | TRBV4-2 | 14 | - | TGTGCCAGCAGCCTCGACAGGGCGGGGGACGAGCAGTACTTC | CASSLDRAGDEQYF
- | TRBJ2-2 | TRBV7-3 | 14 | - | TGTGCCAGCAGCCCGCGGGGTGATCGCGGGGAGCTGTTTTTT | CASSPRGDRGELFF
- | TRBJ2-2 | TRBV25-1 | 13 | - | TGTGCCAGCATGACAACGAACACCGGGGAGCTGTTTTTT | CASMTTNTGELFF
TRBD2 | TRBJ2-7 | TRBV15 | 16 | few | TGTGCCACCAGCAGAGTCGGGCGGGGGAAGACCTACGAGCAGTACTTC | CATSRVGRGKTYEQYF
- | TRBJ2-2 | TRBV30 | 13 | - | TGTGCCCGGGGCGCGAGGGTCGCCGGGGAGCTGTTTTTT | CARGARVAGELFF
- | TRBJ2-7 | TRBV28 | 14 | - | TGTGCCAGCAGTCCTCCGACAACGAACTACGAGCAGTACTTC | CASSPPTTNYEQYF
- | TRBJ1-4 | TRBV5-1 | 14 | - | TGCGCCAGCAGCCCGGACGTCGGGTACGAAAAACTGTTTTTT | CASSPDVGYEKLFF
- | TRBJ2-3 | TRBV28 | 15 | - | TGTGCCAGCAGTCGGCCCGATACCTCGGCAGATACGCAGTATTTT | CASSRPDTSADTQYF
- | TRBJ2-1 | TRBV5-1 | 15 | - | TGCGCCAGCAGCTCGTGGGGCGGCTCCTACAATGAGCAGTTCTTC | CASSSWGGSYNEQFF
TRBD2 | TRBJ2-1 | TRBV4-2 | 17 | - | TGTGCCAGCAGCCATTCCGGGACTAGCGGGACGGGTAATGAGCAGTTCTTC | CASSHSGTSGTGNEQFF
TRBD2 | TRBJ2-5 | TRBV5-6 | 13 | - | TGTGCCAGCAGCCGGGACTATTGGGGGACCCAGTACTTC | CASSRDYWGTQYF
TRBD1 | TRBJ1-2 | TRBV7-2 | 16 | - | TGTGCCAGCAGCCCAAGGACAGGGCTTGGGAACTATGGCTACACCTTC | CASSPRTGLGNYGYTF
- | TRBJ2-1 | TRBV19 | 16 | few | TGTGCCAGTAGTATCTTGGCCGGGAGCTCCTACAATGAGCAGTTCTTC | CASSILAGSSYNEQFF
- | TRBJ2-3 | TRBV18 | 16 | - | TGTGCCAGCTCACCCTCACCCGGCGGATTCACAGATACGCAGTATTTT | CASSPSPGGFTDTQYF
TRBD2 | TRBJ2-6 | TRBV7-2 | 16 | - | TGTGCCAGCAGCATTGGGACTAACTCTGGGGCCAACGTCCTGACTTTC | CASSIGTNSGANVLTF
- | TRBJ1-2 | TRBV5-1 | 14 | - | TGCGCCAGCAACAAACAGGGACTGGACTATGGCTACACCTTC | CASNKQGLDYGYTF
TRBD2 | TRBJ2-4 | TRBV11-3 | 14 | - | TGTGCCAGCAGCTTACGTGGGAGGGTAGCCATTCAGTACTTC | CASSLRGRVAIQYF
- | TRBJ1-5 | TRBV18 | 14 | - | TGTGCCAGCTCACCATCCTCCCGCGGGCGGCCCCAGCATTTT | CASSPSSRGRPQHF
TRBD2 | TRBJ2-1 | TRBV11-2 | 15 | - | TGTGCCAGCAGCTCGCGACTAGCGGGATTCAATGAGCAGTTCTTC | CASSSRLAGFNEQFF
TRBD2 | TRBJ2-5 | TRBV19 | 15 | once | TGTGCCAGTAGTATGGGACTAGCGACCATGGGGGGCCAGTACTTC | CASSMGLATMGGQYF
- | TRBJ2-7 | TRBV7-8 | 16 | - | TGTGCCAGCAGCTTAGTCCCAGGGAGCCACAGCTACGAGCAGTACTTC | CASSLVPGSHSYEQYF
TRBD1 | TRBJ1-2 | TRBV5-1 | 14 | - | TGCGCCAGCAGCTTGTCGACAGGGAACTATGGCTACACCTTC | CASSLSTGNYGYTF
- | TRBJ1-1 | TRBV18 | 15 | - | TGTGCCAGCTCACCCAAGGGGGGTGGATACACTGAAGCTTTCTTT | CASSPKGGGYTEAFF
- | TRBJ2-4 | TRBV5-4 | 13 | - | TGTGCCAGCAGCCTCGGCTTCGGAAACATTCAGTACTTC | CASSLGFGNIQYF
TRBD2 | TRBJ2-7 | TRBV19 | 15 | - | TGTGCCAGTAGTATATTGCGAGCGGGAGGCTACGAGCAGTACTTC | CASSILRAGGYEQYF
TRBD1 | TRBJ2-5 | TRBV2 | 12 | - | TGTGCTACCGCTTACAGGGGAGAGACCCAGTACTTC | CATAYRGETQYF
- | TRBJ2-2 | TRBV7-9 | 14 | - | TGTGCCAGCAGCCCAACTGCAAACACCGGGGAGCTGTTTTTT | CASSPTANTGELFF
- | TRBJ2-7 | TRBV4-3 | 13 | - | TGCGCCAGCAGCCAGCAGACGTCATACGAGCAGTACTTC | CASSQQTSYEQYF
- | TRBJ2-7 | TRBV4-3 | 16 | once | TGCGCCAGCAGCCAAGTGGCGAGCGCTAGCTCCTACGAGCAGTACTTC | CASSQVASASSYEQYF
- | TRBJ1-5 | TRBV6-5 | 14 | - | TGTGCCAGCAGTTGGGGCTATGGCAATCAGCCCCAGCATTTT | CASSWGYGNQPQHF